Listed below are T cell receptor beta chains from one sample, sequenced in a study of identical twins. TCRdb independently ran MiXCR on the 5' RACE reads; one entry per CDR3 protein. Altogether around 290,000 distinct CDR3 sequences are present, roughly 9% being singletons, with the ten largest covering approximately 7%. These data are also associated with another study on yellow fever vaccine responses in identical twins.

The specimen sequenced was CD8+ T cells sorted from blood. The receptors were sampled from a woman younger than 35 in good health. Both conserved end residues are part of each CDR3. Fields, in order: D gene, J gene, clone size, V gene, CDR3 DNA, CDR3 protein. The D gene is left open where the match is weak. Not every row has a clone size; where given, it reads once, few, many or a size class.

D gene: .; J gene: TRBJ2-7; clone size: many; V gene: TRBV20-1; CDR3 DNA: TGCAGTGCCAACGACTACTCCTACGAGCAGTACTTC; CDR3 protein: CSANDYSYEQYF
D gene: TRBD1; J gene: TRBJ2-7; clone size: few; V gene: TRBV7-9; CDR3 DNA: TGTGCCAGCAGTCCCCCGACAGGGTCCTACGAGCAGTACTTC; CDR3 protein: CASSPPTGSYEQYF
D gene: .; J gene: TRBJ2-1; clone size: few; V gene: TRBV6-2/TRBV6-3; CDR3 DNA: TGTGCCAGCTCCAGCCGATTGACCCACAATGAGCAGTTCTTC; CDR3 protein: CASSSRLTHNEQFF
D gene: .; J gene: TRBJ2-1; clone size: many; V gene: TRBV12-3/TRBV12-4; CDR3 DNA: TGTGCCAGCAGGTCGGTTAATGAGCAGTTCTTC; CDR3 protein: CASRSVNEQFF
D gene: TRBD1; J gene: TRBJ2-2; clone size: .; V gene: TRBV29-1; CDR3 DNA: TGCAGCGTTGCCGGGACAGGGCTGAACACCGGGGAGCTGTTTTTT; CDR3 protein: CSVAGTGLNTGELFF
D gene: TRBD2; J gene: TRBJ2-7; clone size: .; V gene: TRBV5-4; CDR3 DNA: TGTGCCAGCAGCTCCGGACTAGCGGGGGGAACGGGCGAGCAGTACTTC; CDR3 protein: CASSSGLAGGTGEQYF
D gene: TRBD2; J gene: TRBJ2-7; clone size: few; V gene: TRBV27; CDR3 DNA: TGTGCCAGCGCCTTGGGACTAGCGGGATACGAGCAGTACTTC; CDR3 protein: CASALGLAGYEQYF
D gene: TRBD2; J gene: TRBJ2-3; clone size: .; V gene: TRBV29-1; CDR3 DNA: TGCAGCGCTAGCGGGAGGGAACAGGAAGATACGCAGTATTTT; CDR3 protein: CSASGREQEDTQYF
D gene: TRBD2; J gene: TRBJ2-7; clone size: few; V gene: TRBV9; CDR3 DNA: TGTGCCAGCAGCCCCCGGACTAGCGGATACTACGAGCAGTACTTC; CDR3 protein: CASSPRTSGYYEQYF
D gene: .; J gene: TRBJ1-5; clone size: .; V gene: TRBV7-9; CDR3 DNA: TGTGCCAGCAGCTTTGAATCTAGCAATCAGCCCCAGCATTTT; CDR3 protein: CASSFESSNQPQHF
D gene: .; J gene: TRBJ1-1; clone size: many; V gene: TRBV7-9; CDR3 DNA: TGTGCCAGCAGCTTAGAGGACACTGAAGCTTTCTTT; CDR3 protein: CASSLEDTEAFF
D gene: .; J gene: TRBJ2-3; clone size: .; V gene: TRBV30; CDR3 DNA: TGTGCCTGGAGCCACTTAAGCACAGATACGCAGTATTTT; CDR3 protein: CAWSHLSTDTQYF
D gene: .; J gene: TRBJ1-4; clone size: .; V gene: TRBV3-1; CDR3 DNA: TGTGCCAGCAGCCAAGCTTTTCGGGGGGATAATGAAAAACTGTTTTTT; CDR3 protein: CASSQAFRGDNEKLFF
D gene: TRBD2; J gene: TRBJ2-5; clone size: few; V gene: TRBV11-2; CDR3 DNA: TGTGCCAGCAGCTTAGGATCCAGCGGGGGGCTTCTACAAGAGACCCAGTACTTC; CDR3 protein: CASSLGSSGGLLQETQYF
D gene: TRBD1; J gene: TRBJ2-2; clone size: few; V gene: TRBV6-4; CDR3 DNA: TGTGCCAGCAGTGCGGGACAGGGTGAAACCGGGGAGCTGTTTTTT; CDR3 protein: CASSAGQGETGELFF
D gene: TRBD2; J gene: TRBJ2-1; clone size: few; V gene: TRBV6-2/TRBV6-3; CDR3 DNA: TGTGCCAGCTCGGGACTAGCGGGAGGTGGGACCTACAATGAGCAGTTCTTC; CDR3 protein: CASSGLAGGGTYNEQFF
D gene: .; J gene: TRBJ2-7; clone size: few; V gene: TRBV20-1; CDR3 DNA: TGCAGTGCTAGAGGGATTGGTAATAGTCTCTCCGAGCAGTACTTC; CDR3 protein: CSARGIGNSLSEQYF
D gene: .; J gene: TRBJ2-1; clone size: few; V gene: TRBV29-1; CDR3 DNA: TGCAGCGTTAATCGGGATCCTGGCAATGAGCAGTTCTTC; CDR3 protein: CSVNRDPGNEQFF
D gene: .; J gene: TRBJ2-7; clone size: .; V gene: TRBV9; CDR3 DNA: TGTGCCAGCAGCCTTTTTGACGGCGTCTCCTACGAGCAGTACTTC; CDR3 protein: CASSLFDGVSYEQYF
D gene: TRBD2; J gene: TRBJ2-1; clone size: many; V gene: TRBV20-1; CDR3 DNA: TGCAGTGCTATGGTTAGCGGGGGATACAATGAGCAGTTCTTC; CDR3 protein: CSAMVSGGYNEQFF
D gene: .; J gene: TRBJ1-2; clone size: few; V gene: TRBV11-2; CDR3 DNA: TGTGCCAGCTCCTCCCCACGGTTAAACTATGGCTACACCTTC; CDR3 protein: CASSSPRLNYGYTF
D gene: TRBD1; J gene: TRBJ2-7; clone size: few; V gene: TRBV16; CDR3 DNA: TGTGCCAGCAGCCAAGCCGGGACAGGGACCTACGAGCAGTACTTC; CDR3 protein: CASSQAGTGTYEQYF
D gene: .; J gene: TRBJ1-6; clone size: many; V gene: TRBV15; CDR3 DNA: TGTGCCACCAGCAGAGATAGGGGGATTAATTCACCCCTCCACTTT; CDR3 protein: CATSRDRGINSPLHF
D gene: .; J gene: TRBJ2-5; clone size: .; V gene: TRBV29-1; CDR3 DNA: TGCAGCGTTGACGGCCAGGGGAGAGAGACCCAGTACTTC; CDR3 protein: CSVDGQGRETQYF
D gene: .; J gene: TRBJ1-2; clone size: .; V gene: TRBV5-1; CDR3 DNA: TGCGCCAGCAGCAATCTCGGGGCCCACTATGGCTACACCTTC; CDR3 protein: CASSNLGAHYGYTF
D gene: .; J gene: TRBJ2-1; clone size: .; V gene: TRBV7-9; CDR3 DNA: TGTGCCAGCACTGTGCCAGGGACTGACAATGAGCAGTTCTTC; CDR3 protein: CASTVPGTDNEQFF
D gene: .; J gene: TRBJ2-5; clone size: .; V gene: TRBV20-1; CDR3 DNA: TGCAGTGCTAGACCCCCAGCGGTGGGCAGATTGGAGGAGACCCAGTACTTC; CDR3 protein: CSARPPAVGRLEETQYF
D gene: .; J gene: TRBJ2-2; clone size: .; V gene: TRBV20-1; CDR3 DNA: TGCAGTGCTAGAGATCGGGGGCAGAACACCGGGGAGCTGTTTTTT; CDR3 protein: CSARDRGQNTGELFF
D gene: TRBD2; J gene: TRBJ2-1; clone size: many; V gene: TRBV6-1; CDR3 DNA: TGTGCCAGCAGTCCCCCGGTAGCGGGGCTCTTAAATGAGCAGTTCTTC; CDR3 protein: CASSPPVAGLLNEQFF
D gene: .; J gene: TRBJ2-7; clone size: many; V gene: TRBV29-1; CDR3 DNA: TGCAGCGGGAGGTACGGGTCCTACGAGCAGTACTTC; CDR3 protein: CSGRYGSYEQYF
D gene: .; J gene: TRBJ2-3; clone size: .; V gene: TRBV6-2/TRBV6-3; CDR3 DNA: TGTGCCAGCAGCTTGACCGCACAACCAGGGGTTAGCACAGATACGCAGTATTTT; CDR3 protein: CASSLTAQPGVSTDTQYF
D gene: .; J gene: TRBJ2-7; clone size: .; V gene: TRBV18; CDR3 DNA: TGTGCCAGCTCACCGGAGGTCACGGGAAACTCCTACGAGCAGTACTTC; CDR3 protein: CASSPEVTGNSYEQYF
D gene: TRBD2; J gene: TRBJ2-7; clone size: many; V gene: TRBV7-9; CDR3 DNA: TGTGCCAGCAGACCTTGGACTAGCGGACTCGAGAACGAGCAGTACTTC; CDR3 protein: CASRPWTSGLENEQYF
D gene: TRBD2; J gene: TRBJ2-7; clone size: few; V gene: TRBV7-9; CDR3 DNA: TGTGCCAGCAGCCTGCAAACTAGCGGGGGGGCCTTCGAGCAGTACTTC; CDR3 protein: CASSLQTSGGAFEQYF
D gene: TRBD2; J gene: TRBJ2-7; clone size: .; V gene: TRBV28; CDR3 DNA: TGTGCCAGCAGTTCCTACCGGGACCCAAGGGAGGGGCAGTACTTC; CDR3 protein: CASSSYRDPREGQYF
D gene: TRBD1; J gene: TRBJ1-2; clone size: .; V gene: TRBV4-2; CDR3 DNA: TGTGCCAGCAGCCAACCCCGGGACAGGGGGCCCCTGGATGGCTACACCTTC; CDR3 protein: CASSQPRDRGPLDGYTF
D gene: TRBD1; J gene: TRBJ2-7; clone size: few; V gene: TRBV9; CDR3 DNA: TGTGCCAGCAGCGAGGGACAGGCTACTTACGAGCAGTACTTC; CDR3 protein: CASSEGQATYEQYF
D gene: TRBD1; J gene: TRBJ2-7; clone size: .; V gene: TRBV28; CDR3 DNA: TGTGCCAGCACCGTACCGACAGGGCCTACCTACGAGCAGTACTTC; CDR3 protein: CASTVPTGPTYEQYF
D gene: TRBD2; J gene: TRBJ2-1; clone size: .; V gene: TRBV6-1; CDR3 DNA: TGTGCCAGCAGTGATAGCGGGGGGGCTAGTGAGCAGTTCTTC; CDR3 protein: CASSDSGGASEQFF
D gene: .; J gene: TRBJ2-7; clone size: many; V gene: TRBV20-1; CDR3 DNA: TGCAGTGCTAGAGATTCTCGGCTACCACTCTACGAGCAGTACTTC; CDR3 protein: CSARDSRLPLYEQYF
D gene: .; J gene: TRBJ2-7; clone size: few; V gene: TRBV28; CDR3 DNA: TGTGCCAGCAGTTCTATCGGCAGGGCCTACGAGCAGTACTTC; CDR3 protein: CASSSIGRAYEQYF
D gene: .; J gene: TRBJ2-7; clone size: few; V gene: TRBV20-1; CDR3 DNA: TGCAGTGCTAGAGATCATCCCCCCCCCGATGAGCAGTACTTC; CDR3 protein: CSARDHPPPDEQYF
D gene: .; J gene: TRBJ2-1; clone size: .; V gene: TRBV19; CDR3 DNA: TGTGCCAGTAGTATTCCCCCTCTCCGGGACACAGAAAGGAATGAGCAGTTCTTC; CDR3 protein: CASSIPPLRDTERNEQFF
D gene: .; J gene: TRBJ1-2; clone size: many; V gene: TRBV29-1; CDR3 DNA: TGCAGCGTTGAGGGGGAACAGGCAACGGGCTATGGCTACACCTTC; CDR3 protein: CSVEGEQATGYGYTF
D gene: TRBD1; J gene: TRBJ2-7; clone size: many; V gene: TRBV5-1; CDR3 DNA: TGCGCCAGCAGCTTGTATGTCGTTTCGGGACAGGGGGCCAACTACGAGCAGTACTTC; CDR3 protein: CASSLYVVSGQGANYEQYF
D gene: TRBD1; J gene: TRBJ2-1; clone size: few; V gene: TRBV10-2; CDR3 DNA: TGCGCCAGCAGACTCGGGACAGGGGGCTACAATGAGCAGTTCTTC; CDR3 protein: CASRLGTGGYNEQFF